These T cell receptor beta chains were read from a single sample in a study of OX40 agonist ivuxolimab in advanced cancers. Profiling relied on immunoSEQ multiplex PCR, and the TCRdb table lists in-frame clones only, not all of them. The table shows about 50,000 clones, with 89% occurring only once. Material: CD4+ or CD8+ T cells sorted from blood, obtained in a trial of the OX40 agonist ivuxolimab. The receptors were sampled from an adult with an advanced solid tumor such as melanoma, head and neck, liver or kidney cancer. CDR3s include the opening cysteine and the closing phenylalanine or tryptophan. Clone size, where shown, is once, few, many, or a class for clones that have expanded.

CASSDLGHRNTEAFF,TRBV5-6,TRBJ1-1,15,.
CASSRGFSYEQYF,TRBV7-8,TRBJ2-7,13,.
CSVDLGYTF,TRBV29-1,TRBJ1-2,9,.
CASSRGPGNFIRHNEQFF,TRBV7-6,TRBJ2-1,18,.
CSVVTATVFSYEQYF,TRBV29-1,TRBJ2-7,15,.
CASSLEGGRAMGSYNEQFF,TRBV13,TRBJ2-1,19,.
CASSPGTLNTGELFF,TRBV18,TRBJ2-2,15,.
CASATTSLDEQFF,TRBV9,TRBJ2-1,13,.
CAWSVLSGSFYEQYF,TRBV30,TRBJ2-7,15,.
CASSPAGAANIYGYTF,TRBV5-5,TRBJ1-2,16,.
CATRGGHLNTEAFF,TRBV15,TRBJ1-1,14,.
CASSGDLFGTDTQYF,TRBV2,TRBJ2-3,15,.
CASSAGTSVYGELFF,TRBV27,TRBJ2-2,15,.
CASSSPGSATNNEQFF,TRBV5-4,TRBJ2-1,16,.
CASSYGAGVTNEQFF,TRBV6-5,TRBJ2-1,15,.
CASSLIRGDNTEAFF,TRBV7-3,TRBJ1-1,15,.
CSVEASYNEQFF,TRBV29-1,TRBJ2-1,12,.
CASSLGQNTEAFF,TRBV11-3,TRBJ1-1,13,.
CASSFGGTEAFF,TRBV5-6,TRBJ1-1,12,medium-sized
CASRVRDKLNTEAFF,TRBV28,TRBJ1-1,15,.
CASSLLPGSPGEQFF,TRBV7-9,TRBJ2-1,15,.